The sequence of this T cell receptor (beta chain) was determined in a study of blood T cell repertoires in COVID-19. Overall study: Sources were T cells, B-cell-depleted T cells, or PBMCs; the material itself was cDNA or gDNA.

CDR1 is MNHEY and CDR2 is SVGAGI in the germline V gene. The CDR3 totals 15 residues. The V and J ends lost 5 bases and 0 bases respectively, with 8 bases between them. Original data processing: Estimation of nucleated cell counts was performed using reference gene primer amplification. Repertoires were generated with immunoSEQ multiplex PCR, while TCRdb's copy carries only in-frame clones and drops some. That table furnishes V, J and clone size, whereas the DNA furnished D and trimming. Of under 45,000 clones listed, roughly 80% are singletons. This chain joins TRBV6-5 and TRBJ1-6; D is uncertain. The sample was peripheral blood. The clonotype was recovered from a woman aged 70-85 years with acute or convalescent COVID-19. Here the CDR3 reads CASSPMSSYNSPLHF. CDR3 sequence (DNA): TGTGCCAGCAGTCCCATGAGCTCCTATAATTCACCCCTCCACTTT.